The entry below gives a single TCR beta chain sequence along with its context. With 5 bases removed from V and 4 bases from J, the gap between germline ends came to 12 bases. CDR3 length: 13 residues. Seattle cases were enrolled at active infection and followed longitudinally. Profiling relied on immunoSEQ multiplex PCR, and the TCRdb table lists in-frame clones only, not all of them. Found here are some 68,000 clones, about 90% of them singletons; the top ten hold more than 0.4%. This specimen belongs to a study of blood T cell repertoires in COVID-19. The chain carries TRBV12-3 or TRBV12-4 and TRBJ2-7; D possibly corresponds to TRBD1 (5 bases). Sequences were obtained from peripheral blood. The origin of this receptor is a man aged 50 to 59 with COVID-19, enrolled during active disease. The DNA of the CDR3 is TGTGCCAGCAGTCCGCGCAGGGCATACGAGCAGTACTTC. Amino acids: CASSPRRAYEQYF.